These T cell receptor beta chains were read from a single sample in a study of shared T cell receptors in the human thymus. Assay used: immunoSEQ multiplex PCR; TCRdb lists only in-frame clones, some missing. The table lists approximately 730,000 clones, 80% to 90% of them singletons. These data were likewise used in another study, on human thymus T cells.

The sequenced sample was thymocytes. These receptors came from a girl under three years old with a congenital heart defect. Both conserved end residues are part of each CDR3. The D gene is left open where the match is weak. Clone size is shown for a subset of rows, as once, few, many or a class of expanded clone.

TRBV5-8	-	TRBJ2-3	-	CASSKRPTSLKSKSTDTQYF	TGTGCCAGCAGCAAGCGACCGACTAGTCTCAAATCGAAGAGCACAGATACGCAGTATTTT
TRBV11-2	-	TRBJ2-5	-	CASSFGEAGSALGAQYF	TGTGCCAGCAGCTTTGGGGAGGCGGGCAGTGCCCTTGGGGCCCAGTACTTC
TRBV15	-	TRBJ1-1	-	CATSRKTAGNTEAFF	TGTGCCACCAGCAGAAAGACAGCAGGGAACACTGAAGCTTTCTTT
TRBV13	once	TRBJ1-5	-	CASTRQRNQPQHF	TGTGCCAGCACCCGACAGCGCAATCAGCCCCAGCATTTT
TRBV12-5	-	TRBJ1-1	-	CASASAGNTEAFF	TGTGCTAGTGCCTCCGCAGGGAACACTGAAGCTTTCTTT
TRBV2	few	TRBJ2-3	-	CASSPFLALADTQYF	TGTGCCAGCAGTCCCTTTCTAGCGCTCGCAGATACGCAGTATTTT
TRBV5-4	-	TRBJ2-1	TRBD2	CASSPVPSGGYNEQFF	TGTGCCAGCAGCCCGGTCCCTAGCGGGGGATACAATGAGCAGTTCTTC
TRBV10-2	-	TRBJ2-5	-	CASSRGTQETQYF	TGCGCCAGCAGTCGGGGGACTCAAGAGACCCAGTACTTC
TRBV5-4	-	TRBJ2-2	TRBD2	CASSPRGASGGKNTGELFF	TGTGCCAGCAGCCCCCGGGGGGCTAGCGGGGGCAAGAACACCGGGGAGCTGTTTTTT
TRBV18	few	TRBJ2-1	-	CASSHIYNEQFF	TGTGCCAGCTCACACATATACAATGAGCAGTTCTTC
TRBV7-8	-	TRBJ2-2	-	CASSLYGNTGELFF	TGTGCCAGCAGCTTATACGGGAACACCGGGGAGCTGTTTTTT
TRBV14	few	TRBJ1-2	-	CASSQEQGGYGYTF	TGTGCCAGCAGCCAAGAGCAGGGCGGCTATGGCTACACCTTC
TRBV7-9	-	TRBJ2-2	-	CATDKTTGELFF	TGTGCCACCGACAAGACCACCGGGGAGCTGTTTTTT
TRBV4-3	few	TRBJ1-3	TRBD1	CASSQGQGTGNTIYF	TGCGCCAGCAGCCAAGGACAGGGTACTGGAAACACCATATATTTT
TRBV29-1	-	TRBJ1-2	TRBD1	CSVDGQGDNYGYTF	TGCAGCGTCGATGGACAGGGGGATAACTATGGCTACACCTTC
TRBV5-8	-	TRBJ2-2	-	CASSLIDRTREGELFF	TGTGCCAGCAGCTTGATTGACAGGACCAGGGAAGGGGAGCTGTTTTTT
TRBV29-1	-	TRBJ1-1	-	CSPSKQVSQRAEAFF	TGCAGCCCTTCCAAACAGGTTTCCCAAAGAGCTGAAGCTTTCTTT
TRBV5-4	-	TRBJ1-1	TRBD1	CASNDRDDAFF	TGTGCCAGCAACGACAGGGACGATGCTTTCTTT
TRBV7-6	-	TRBJ1-1	TRBD1	CASSPGQGAEAFF	TGTGCCAGCAGCCCAGGACAGGGGGCTGAAGCTTTCTTT
TRBV19	-	TRBJ2-7	TRBD1	CASSVTGDYEQYF	TGTGCCAGTAGTGTTACAGGGGACTACGAGCAGTACTTC
TRBV7-9	-	TRBJ1-2	TRBD1	CASSPGDSDYGYTF	TGTGCCAGCAGCCCCGGGGACAGCGACTATGGCTACACCTTC
TRBV6-4	-	TRBJ1-1	-	CASRNSPGGTEAFF	TGTGCCAGCAGAAACAGCCCTGGGGGGACTGAAGCTTTCTTT
TRBV7-8	-	TRBJ1-6	-	CASCFGTRGKNSPLHF	TGTGCCAGCTGTTTCGGGACAAGGGGAAAAAATTCACCCCTCCACTTT
TRBV19	-	TRBJ2-1	-	CASSAEDSPGNEQFF	TGTGCCAGTAGTGCTGAGGACTCGCCGGGAAATGAGCAGTTCTTC
TRBV19	-	TRBJ1-1	-	CASSGPGARWNTEAFF	TGTGCCAGTAGTGGTCCAGGGGCCAGGTGGAACACTGAAGCTTTCTTT
TRBV28	-	TRBJ2-5	-	CASGLLETGQETQYF	TGTGCCAGCGGCCTTCTGGAGACAGGCCAAGAGACCCAGTACTTC
TRBV4-3	-	TRBJ2-7	-	CASSQAPCGHYEQYF	TGCGCCAGCAGCCAAGCCCCCTGTGGCCACTACGAGCAGTACTTC
TRBV11-2	-	TRBJ2-7	-	CASSLVCRDSTYEQYF	TGTGCCAGCAGCTTAGTTTGCCGGGATTCGACCTACGAGCAGTACTTC
TRBV5-1	-	TRBJ1-4	TRBD1	CASSRGTGSGNEKLFF	TGCGCCAGCAGCCGTGGGACAGGGTCGGGTAATGAAAAACTGTTTTTT
TRBV7-9	-	TRBJ2-2	-	CASTAGQINTGELFF	TGTGCCAGCACCGCGGGACAGATAAACACCGGGGAGCTGTTTTTT
TRBV27	once	TRBJ1-6	-	CASSPGGFYNSPLHF	TGTGCCAGCAGTCCGGGGGGGTTTTATAATTCACCCCTCCACTTT
TRBV28	-	TRBJ2-4	TRBD1	CASSLHRDSPPRDLNIQYF	TGTGCCAGCAGTTTACACAGGGACAGCCCTCCAAGGGACCTAAACATTCAGTACTTC
TRBV6-5	-	TRBJ1-1	TRBD1	CASSSGTGYTEAFF	TGTGCCAGCAGTTCTGGGACAGGGTACACTGAAGCTTTCTTT
TRBV10-1	-	TRBJ1-1	-	CASSGHGRSGRNTEAFF	TGCGCCAGCAGTGGTCACGGACGGTCCGGGAGGAACACTGAAGCTTTCTTT
TRBV6-5	once	TRBJ2-7	-	CASKNGDEQYF	TGTGCCAGCAAAAACGGGGACGAGCAGTACTTC
TRBV6-5	-	TRBJ1-1	-	CASSSLTRVEAFF	TGTGCCAGCAGTTCCCTTACGAGGGTGGAAGCTTTCTTT
TRBV19	-	TRBJ2-7	-	CARSICYEQYF	TGTGCCAGATCAATTTGCTACGAGCAGTACTTC
TRBV7-9	-	TRBJ1-2	-	CASSFQGPWGYTF	TGTGCCAGCAGCTTTCAGGGGCCGTGGGGCTACACCTTC
TRBV14	-	TRBJ1-1	-	CASSQEGPRTMNTEAFF	TGTGCCAGCAGCCAAGAGGGACCCAGGACTATGAACACTGAAGCTTTCTTT
TRBV10-3	-	TRBJ1-1	-	CAISERPLQEREAFF	TGTGCCATCAGTGAGCGACCATTACAGGAACGTGAAGCTTTCTTT
TRBV11-2	few	TRBJ1-2	-	CASSPRTAFAGGRGTF	TGTGCCAGCAGCCCAAGGACAGCCTTCGCCGGGGGGCGGGGCACCTTC
TRBV7-3	-	TRBJ2-3	-	CASSLSSHTDTQYF	TGTGCCAGCAGCCTTTCTAGCCACACAGATACGCAGTATTTT
TRBV7-2	-	TRBJ1-1	TRBD1	CASSSDRDSQNTEAFF	TGTGCCAGCAGCTCCGACCGGGACAGCCAGAACACTGAAGCTTTCTTT
TRBV28	-	TRBJ1-2	-	CASSFSGDHGYTF	TGTGCCAGCAGTTTCTCGGGGGACCATGGCTACACCTTC
TRBV5-1	-	TRBJ1-1	TRBD1	CASSSGLKPGQGAGNTEAFF	TGCGCCAGCAGCTCTGGTTTGAAGCCGGGACAGGGGGCAGGGAACACTGAAGCTTTCTTT
TRBV28	-	TRBJ1-2	TRBD1	CASIGQGGYGYTF	TGTGCCAGCATAGGACAGGGAGGTTATGGCTACACCTTC
TRBV27	-	TRBJ1-1	TRBD1	CASSPTGTVNTEAFF	TGTGCCAGCAGTCCAACCGGGACAGTGAACACTGAAGCTTTCTTT
TRBV28	-	TRBJ2-7	-	CASSCPRDEQYF	TGTGCCAGCAGCTGCCCCAGGGACGAGCAGTACTTC
TRBV5-6	-	TRBJ2-3	TRBD2	CASSLVAGGRSQYF	TGTGCCAGCAGCTTGGTAGCGGGGGGGCGTTCGCAGTATTTT
TRBV7-6	-	TRBJ1-2	TRBD1	CASSAYRGANYGYTF	TGTGCCAGCAGCGCATACAGGGGAGCTAACTATGGCTACACCTTC
TRBV15	-	TRBJ1-6	-	CATSRSVTISPLHF	TGTGCCACCAGCAGATCGGTAACCATTTCCCCCCTCCACTTT
TRBV5-1	-	TRBJ1-3	-	CASSFGRPTSGNTIYF	TGCGCCAGCAGCTTTGGGAGGCCCACCTCTGGAAACACCATATATTTT